The next 10 T cell receptor beta chains were all read from a single sample in a study of cytomegalovirus exposure and HLA in healthy donors. Primers: 60 Vbeta forward and 13 Jbeta reverse. TCRdb's table, derived via immunoSEQ multiplex PCR, lists solely in-frame clones and lacks some. The sample lists around 150,000 clones; 66% were seen once. Material for sequencing was PBMCs. These receptors originate from a human donor in good health.

The chain joins TRBV5-4 to TRBJ1-1; a weak D match, TRBD1 (6 bases). Trimming took off 0 bases at V and 3 bases at J, with 9 bases between the two ends. The CDR3 totals 14 residues. Germline V gives CDR1 SGHNT, CDR2 YYREEE (reference sequence). The CDR3 sequence: CASSLGGRYTEAFF. The CDR3 DNA reads TGTGCCAGCAGCTTGGGGGGGCGGTACACTGAAGCTTTCTTT.

This rearrangement joins TRBV27 to TRBJ1-4; 11 nucleotides match TRBD1. The length of the CDR3 is 14 residues. Germline lookup yields CDR1 MNHEY and CDR2 SMNVEV (reference sequence). V lost 7 bases and J lost 8; bases outside the gene matches: 6. CDR3 sequence reads: CASKRGQGVEKLFF. Here the CDR3 DNA reads TGTGCCAGCAAGCGGGGACAGGGGGTCGAAAAACTGTTTTTT.

V gene TRBV7-6 combines with J gene TRBJ2-5; the D is unclear. This CDR3 comprises 13 residues. The V gene's germline CDR1 is SGHVS and CDR2 FNYEAQ. Trimming cost V 5 bases and J 10 bases, with 17 bases left between them. CDR3 sequence: CASSKKTVQFQYF. CDR3 DNA sequence: TGTGCCAGCAGCAAAAAAACAGTTCAATTCCAGTACTTC.

The gene calls are TRBV9 and TRBJ2-2; no reliable D call. The CDR3 sequence is 13 residues long. Trimming left V 4 bases short and J 4 bases short, with 8 bases between. Germline loops: CDR1 SGDLS, CDR2 YYNGEE. CDR3 DNA: TGTGCCAGCAGCCCCCCCGGCACCGGGGAGCTGTTTTTT. Its translation is CASSPPGTGELFF. The complete variable domain, with remaining parts taken from reference TRBV9 and TRBJ2-2, reads DSGVTQTPKHLITATGQRVTLRCSPRSGDLSVYWYQQSLDQGLQFLIQYYNGEERAKGNILERFSAQQFPDLHSELNLSSLELGDSALYFCASSPPGTGELFFGEGSRLTVL.

On this clone: One end of the junction fails to match germline, which may point to a read error. The rearrangement joins TRBV5-1 to TRBJ2-5; 8 bases are shared with TRBD2. This CDR3 has 11 amino acids. Germline lookup yields CDR1 SGHRS and CDR2 YFSETQ. The CDR3, as DNA: TGCGCCAGCAGCTCTATAGCGGGACCCCACTTC. Residues: CASSSIAGPHF.

This clone has only one observation. This chain uses TRBV5-6 with TRBJ2-1; 7 positions match TRBD2. V was clipped by 6 bases and J by 7 bases; unmatched bases: 13. CDR1 and CDR2 from the germline V gene are SGHDT and YYEEEE. This CDR3 is built from 15 residues. The CDR3 DNA follows: TGTGCCAGCATCCTATTTATGGGGGGGGGTAATGAGCAGTTCTTC. It specifies CASILFMGGGNEQFF.

This clone was recorded once. The chain uses TRBV7-9 and TRBJ2-7; a weak D match, TRBD1 (5 bases). Trimming took off 2 bases at V and 3 bases at J, with 17 bases between the two ends. The CDR3 sequence is 16 residues long. In germline, CDR1 is SEHNR, CDR2 FQNEAQ (reference sequence). This chain's CDR3 is CASSLSRTRDNYEQYF. DNA for the CDR3: TGTGCCAGCAGCTTAAGCCGGACCAGGGATAACTACGAGCAGTACTTC.

CDR3 DNA: TGTGCCAGTAGTATGGAGACAGGTTACTCTGGGGCCAACGTCCTGACTTTC. It specifies CASSMETGYSGANVLTF. The chain carries TRBV19 and TRBJ2-6, with D possibly being TRBD1 (6 bases). The CDR3 extends over 17 amino acids. The germline V gene has CDR1 LNHDA and CDR2 SQIVND (reference sequence). The ends were cut back, 3 bases at V and 0 bases at J, with 12 bases in the middle.

This clone was counted a single time. The J gene is TRBJ2-6, the V gene TRBV5-1; D remains unclear. Germline loops: CDR1 SGHRS, CDR2 YFSETQ. CDR3 length equals 15 residues. Trimming removed 0 bases at V and 2 bases at J, with 6 bases between. CDR3: CASSLESAGANVLTF. The CDR3 nucleotides read TGCGCCAGCAGCTTGGAGTCGGCTGGGGCCAACGTCCTGACTTTC.

The rearrangement uses TRBV27 and TRBJ2-3, with D maybe TRBD1 (6 bases). The CDR3 is 14 residues long. The germline CDR1 and CDR2 sequences are MNHEY and SMNVEV (reference sequence). Trimming left V 4 bases short and J 2 bases short, with 10 bases between. CDR3 DNA sequence: TGTGCCAGCAGTTCAGGACAGCTCACAGATACGCAGTATTTT. It translates to CASSSGQLTDTQYF.